Listed here are 24 T cell receptor beta chains from one sample, sequenced in a study of Ad26.COV2.S vaccination and SARS-CoV-2 variants. Treatment noted: roughly 19 received Ad26.COV2.S at low or high dose, single or two shots; about 5 received placebo; per-sample allocation not given. Following the first vaccine or placebo injection, samples were taken on day 63. Profiling relied on immunoSEQ multiplex PCR, and the TCRdb table lists in-frame clones only, not all of them. The profile shows 350,000 to 500,000 clones, roughly 90% of them singletons. The specimen was peripheral blood, collected in a trial of Ad26.COV2.S vaccine versus placebo. These receptors were obtained from a person aged 18-60 years who received the Ad26.COV2.S COVID-19 vaccine or a placebo.

The V call is TRBV30, the J call TRBJ1-2, with TRBD1 matching over 8 bases. This CDR3 is 13 amino acids long. J gave up 8 bases and V 3 bases, and 8 bases lay outside the gene matches. Germline V lookup: CDR1 GTSNPN, CDR2 SVGIG (reference sequence). The CDR3 loop reads CAWSRQGTLGYTF. The CDR3, as DNA: TGTGCCTGGAGCCGACAGGGGACCCTCGGCTACACCTTC.

This clone was recorded once. This sequence joins TRBV10-1 and TRBJ2-6; maybe TRBD1 (5 bases). Germline CDR1 and CDR2: WNHNN and SYGVQD (reference sequence). V was trimmed by 1 base and J by 3 bases, leaving 16 bases between them. The CDR3 spans 18 residues. The chain's CDR3 is CASSEFLTETGGANVLTF. DNA for the CDR3: TGCGCCAGCAGTGAGTTCCTGACAGAGACGGGTGGGGCCAACGTCCTGACTTTC.

This chain joins TRBV7-9 and TRBJ2-1, with 8 bases fitting TRBD1. The CDR3 is made up of 15 amino acids. CDR1 and CDR2 from the germline V gene are SEHNR and FQNEAQ (reference sequence). The ends lost 5 bases at V and 5 bases at J; junction bases unmatched: 8. The chain's CDR3 is CASSRTGRANNEQFF. In DNA, the CDR3 is TGTGCCAGCAGCCGGACAGGGCGGGCTAACAATGAGCAGTTCTTC.

The chain is built from TRBV18 and TRBJ2-5, with D possibly being TRBD1 (6 bases). Trimming shortened V by 3 bases and J by 4 bases, and 15 bases separated the two germline ends. Looked up from germline, CDR1 is KGHSH and CDR2 is LQKENI. The CDR3 has 15 residues. Here the CDR3 DNA reads TGTGCCAGCTCACCTATTACAGGGTTGGGAGAGACCCAGTACTTC. Residues: CASSPITGLGETQYF. Together with reference TRBV18 and TRBJ2-5, the CDR3 gives the full variable domain: NAGVMQNPRHLVRRRGQEARLRCSPMKGHSHVYWYRQLPEEGLKFMVYLQKENIIDESGMPKERFSAEFPKEGPSILRIQQVVRGDSAAYFCASSPITGLGETQYFGPGTRLLVL.

V gene TRBV7-2 combines with J gene TRBJ2-6; D not resolved. The V gene's germline CDR1 is SGHTA and CDR2 FQGNSA. The CDR3 is 14 amino acids. Trimming stripped 5 bases from V and 3 bases from J, with 8 bases between. The CDR3 region is CASSQPGGANVLTF. The CDR3 DNA sequence: TGTGCCAGCAGCCAGCCTGGTGGGGCCAACGTCCTGACTTTC.

The chain joins TRBV4-1 to TRBJ2-7, with TRBD1 identical over 7 bases. The CDR3 runs to 17 residues. Germline loops: CDR1 MGHRA, CDR2 YSYEKL. Trimming cost V 3 bases and J 1 base; bases outside gene matches: 12. The CDR3 reads CASSQETQGKASYEQYF. CDR3 DNA sequence: TGCGCCAGCAGCCAGGAGACACAGGGGAAGGCATCCTACGAGCAGTACTTC.

Turning to this clone: This CDR3 is also generated by other DNA sequences in the sample. The chain is built from TRBV24-1 and TRBJ2-2, with D unresolved. CDR3 length: 13 amino acids. Germline CDR1 KGHDR, CDR2 SFDVKD. The ends were cut back, 4 bases at V and 2 bases at J, with 4 bases in the middle. The CDR3 loop reads CATSEVNTGELFF. CDR3 coding DNA: TGTGCCACCAGTGAGGTTAACACCGGGGAGCTGTTTTTT.

The rearrangement uses TRBV7-9 and TRBJ2-7, with D unclear. The CDR3 runs to 12 residues. Germline values: CDR1 SEHNR, CDR2 FQNEAQ (reference sequence). Deletions cut 0 bases from V and 6 bases from J, with 6 bases between. CDR3: CASSLAKGEQYF. The CDR3 nucleotides read TGTGCCAGCAGCTTAGCCAAAGGCGAGCAGTACTTC.

The chain carries TRBV6-2 or TRBV6-3 and TRBJ2-6; either TRBD1 or TRBD2 may fit D (6 bases each). CDR3 length equals 16 residues. Trimming left V 2 bases short and J 0 bases short, with 8 bases between. The V gene's germline CDR1 is MNHEY and CDR2 SVGEGT. In DNA form, the CDR3 reads TGTGCCAGCAGTTACGAGGGGGGCTCTGGGGCCAACGTCCTGACTTTC. Residues: CASSYEGGSGANVLTF.

CDR3 loop: CASSLQTGGKGNTEAFF. CDR3 coding DNA: TGTGCCAGCAGCTTACAGACAGGGGGTAAGGGGAACACTGAAGCTTTCTTT. J is TRBJ1-1 and V is TRBV7-8, with 9 nucleotides matching TRBD1. The CDR3 contains 17 residues. J gave up 1 base and V 2 bases, and 8 bases lay outside the gene matches. CDR1 and CDR2 from the germline V gene are SGHVS and FQNEAQ.

This chain uses TRBV4-1 with TRBJ2-7; 10 bases line up with TRBD1. Germline V gene sequence: CDR1 MGHRA, CDR2 YSYEKL. This CDR3 region has 18 residues. After removal of 0 bases from V and 1 base from J, the junction contained 9 bases not matched to a gene. This CDR3 is CASSQDELGQGRSYEQYF. The CDR3 DNA reads TGCGCCAGCAGCCAAGATGAGTTGGGACAGGGGCGATCCTACGAGCAGTACTTC.

V gene TRBV4-1 combines with J gene TRBJ2-7; no clear D. V dropped 0 bases and J dropped 0 bases, with 6 bases sitting between them. CDR1 is MGHRA and CDR2 is YSYEKL in the germline V gene. This CDR3 spans 14 amino acids. The CDR3 sequence: CASSQERISYEQYF. The CDR3 DNA reads TGCGCCAGCAGCCAAGAAAGGATCTCCTACGAGCAGTACTTC.

Details on this clone: This sample also contains other DNA sequences that code for the same CDR3. The chain joins TRBV19 to TRBJ2-5; 12 positions match TRBD2. J was trimmed by 2 bases and V by 3 bases; bases with no gene match: 1. Germline V CDR1 and CDR2: LNHDA, SQIVND (reference sequence). This CDR3 has 15 amino acids. The CDR3, as DNA: TGTGCCAGTAGTATGACTAGCGGGGGACAAGAGACCCAGTACTTC. The encoded protein is CASSMTSGGQETQYF. Complete variable domain (other parts from reference TRBV19 and TRBJ2-5): DGGITQSPKYLFRKEGQNVTLSCEQNLNHDAMYWYRQDPGQGLRLIYYSQIVNDFQKGDIAEGYSVSREKKESFPLTVTSAQKNPTAFYLCASSMTSGGQETQYFGPGTRLLVL.

The rearrangement links TRBV5-8 to TRBJ1-1; D is undetermined. In germline, CDR1 is SGHTS, CDR2 YDEGEE. The CDR3 sequence is 14 residues long. Deletions cut 3 bases from V and 5 bases from J, with 14 bases between. The CDR3 region is CASSSGYGGTEAFF. The DNA for the CDR3 is TGTGCCAGCAGCTCCGGCTACGGCGGAACTGAAGCTTTCTTT.

The chain couples TRBV6-5 to TRBJ1-4; no firm D call. Germline V lookup: CDR1 MNHEY, CDR2 SVGAGI. V lost 7 bases and J 9 bases, leaving 15 bases between the germline ends. This CDR3 spans 13 amino acids. In DNA form, the CDR3 reads TGTGCCAGCACCCAAGGTCCAGCCCAAAAACTGTTTTTT. Protein product: CASTQGPAQKLFF.

The rearrangement joins TRBV2 to TRBJ2-7; TRBD2 might be the D (6 bases). The V gene lost 5 bases and the J gene lost 1 base, with 15 bases spanning the gap. The CDR3 is 15 amino acids. Germline CDR1 SNHLY, CDR2 FYNNEI. The CDR3 sequence: CASSTPGGTSYEQYF. CDR3 in DNA: TGTGCCAGCAGTACCCCTGGGGGGACGTCCTACGAGCAGTACTTC. Using reference TRBV2 and TRBJ2-7 for the parts outside the CDR3, the full variable domain is EPEVTQTPSHQVTQMGQEVILRCVPISNHLYFYWYRQILGQKVEFLVSFYNNEISEKSEIFDDQFSVERPDGSNFTLKIRSTKLEDSAMYFCASSTPGGTSYEQYFGPGTRLTVT.

The chain links TRBV5-1 to TRBJ2-7; TRBD1 is a possible D gene (6 bases). In germline, CDR1 is SGHRS, CDR2 YFSETQ. Trimming removed 4 bases from V and 6 bases from J, with 20 bases in between. This CDR3 comprises 15 residues. The DNA for the CDR3 is TGCGCCAGCAGCCCTAGGACAGAAGTGGGGTCCGAGCAGTACTTC. Its protein is CASSPRTEVGSEQYF.

V usage is TRBV5-1 and J usage is TRBJ1-2; D perhaps matches TRBD1 (5 bases). Trimming took off 4 bases at V and 2 bases at J, with 15 bases between the two ends. The CDR3 has 15 amino acids. Germline-derived CDR1 and CDR2 are SGHRS and YFSETQ. The CDR3 protein is CASSPGPEGNYGYTF. Written as DNA, the CDR3 is TGCGCCAGCAGCCCCGGCCCCGAGGGGAACTATGGCTACACCTTC.

The chain recombines TRBV4-1 with TRBJ1-2; 9 bases are shared with TRBD1. Germline trimming cut 6 bases from V and 0 bases from J; bases unmatched to any gene: 8. The CDR3 loop spans 16 amino acids. The V gene's germline CDR1 is MGHRA and CDR2 YSYEKL. The CDR3 loop reads CASRDKQGAANYGYTF. The CDR3 coding sequence is TGCGCCAGCAGGGACAAACAGGGGGCCGCTAACTATGGCTACACCTTC.

The chain is built from TRBV6-2 or TRBV6-3 and TRBJ2-7; tentative D call: TRBD1 (6 bases). V lost 4 bases to trimming and J lost 1 base, with 14 bases between them. This CDR3 has 15 amino acids. Germline CDR1 is MNHEY and CDR2 is SVGEGT. The CDR3 region has the DNA TGTGCCAGCAGTTTCCCCGGGACATCTTCCTACGAGCAGTACTTC. Protein: CASSFPGTSSYEQYF.

The chain recombines TRBV18 with TRBJ2-2; D remains ambiguous. The CDR3 runs 15 residues. Germline V lookup: CDR1 KGHSH, CDR2 LQKENI. Trimming stripped 3 bases from V and 2 bases from J, with 10 bases between. The DNA for the CDR3 is TGTGCCAGCTCACCCGAGAAGGACAACACCGGGGAGCTGTTTTTT. This codes for CASSPEKDNTGELFF.

This clone appeared a single time. This chain connects TRBV6-1 to TRBJ2-7; tentatively, D is TRBD1 or TRBD2 (6 bases each). CDR1 and CDR2 (germline): MNHNS, SASEGT. The CDR3 has 13 residues. Trimming shortened V by 2 bases and J by 6 bases, and 11 bases separated the two germline ends. CDR3 loop: CASSEQGRGEQYF. The CDR3 DNA reads as TGTGCCAGCAGTGAACAGGGGCGGGGCGAGCAGTACTTC.

The rearrangement links TRBV10-3 to TRBJ2-3, with 9 bases fitting TRBD2. Germline V gene data show CDR1 as ENHRY and CDR2 as SYGVKD. The CDR3 has 16 amino acids. Trimming took 3 bases from V and 1 from J; bases not matched to a gene: 5. CDR3 loop: CAISDFERGGTDTQYF. Here the CDR3 DNA reads TGTGCCATCAGTGACTTCGAGCGGGGGGGCACAGATACGCAGTATTTT.

This rearrangement joins TRBV27 to TRBJ1-1; D is unclear. CDR1 is MNHEY, CDR2 SMNVEV, per germline (reference sequence). The CDR3 loop spans 13 amino acids. The V end was cut by 6 bases, the J end by 4 bases, with 12 bases between. The CDR3, as DNA: TGTGCCAGCAGCCAAACCCGTAGCACTGAAGCTTTCTTT. This sequence encodes CASSQTRSTEAFF.